The 13 T cell receptor beta chains listed next were all sequenced from one sample in a study of T-cell memory formation after mild COVID-19 listed by TCRdb under 2021. The method was 5' RACE. The reads were generated on an Illumina NovaSeq 6000. In-frame beta chains were kept once TCRdb had trimmed the public reads at Q25 with fastp and called clones with MiXCR. Entries that share a CDR3 protein sequence are merged under the most common genes and DNA. The sample contains around 370,000 distinct CDR3 sequences, around a fifth of them found a single time. The ten largest clones add up to about an eighth of the sample. The sequenced sample was PBMCs or a T cell subset sorted from them (not recorded which). These receptors all come from an adult woman who had mild COVID-19 (a few samples of this study predate the infection). The sample titles of this study are shuffled in the database, so cell type and time point are left out; the donor was told from shared clones.

This clonotype was found a few times. This chain joins TRBV12-3 or TRBV12-4 and TRBJ1-1; weak D call: TRBD1 (5 bases). Trimming stripped 6 bases from V and 5 bases from J, with 13 bases between. The CDR3 is made up of 13 amino acids. CDR3 sequence: CASRPGRSTEAFF. The CDR3 DNA reads TGTGCCAGCAGGCCGGGACGGTCGACTGAAGCTTTCTTT.

This clonotype has just a few counts. The gene calls are TRBV24-1 and TRBJ2-7; the match to TRBD2 covers 9 bases. This CDR3 region has 15 residues. V was pared by 5 bases and J by 0 bases, with 4 bases of the junction left unmatched. Germline V gives CDR1 KGHDR, CDR2 SFDVKD. In nucleotides, the CDR3 is TGTGCCACCAGTGCCCTTAGCGGGAGCTCCTACGAGCAGTACTTC. It specifies CATSALSGSSYEQYF.

The gene calls are TRBV10-3 and TRBJ2-3; D ambiguous. Germline loops: CDR1 ENHRY, CDR2 SYGVKD. V was pared by 0 bases and J by 5 bases, with 9 bases between. The CDR3 runs 14 residues. The DNA of the CDR3 is TGTGCCATCAGTGAGTCGAGTTTGGAAGATACGCAGTATTTT. Translation gives CAISESSLEDTQYF.

V usage is TRBV7-9 and J usage is TRBJ2-5; possible D gene TRBD2, 5 bases. Trimming removed 1 base from V and 14 bases from J, with 11 bases in between. Per germline, CDR1 SEHNR and CDR2 FQNEAQ (reference sequence). The CDR3 spans 11 residues. Here the CDR3 reads CASSLGTVNYF. The CDR3 DNA sequence: TGTGCCAGCAGCTTAGGGACTGTAAACTACTTC.

The table lists this clonotype with a few counts. The chain has TRBV29-1 and TRBJ2-2; a weak D match, TRBD2 (6 bases). Between the trimmed V and J ends, which lost 2 bases and 5 bases, there was a span of 9 bases. Germline CDR1 and CDR2: SQVTM and ANQGSEA. The CDR3 totals 13 residues. CDR3 sequence: CSVEFAGTGELFF. The CDR3 region has the DNA TGCAGCGTTGAATTCGCGGGAACCGGGGAGCTGTTTTTT.

V is TRBV12-3 or TRBV12-4 and J is TRBJ2-1, with 11 nucleotides matching TRBD1. CDR3 size: 17 residues. V gave up 4 bases and J gave up 8 bases; unmatched junction bases: 13. The CDR3 bases are TGTGCCAGCAGTTGGACAGGGGGCGAGAAAAGGGAGTATGAGCAGTTCTTC. Amino acids: CASSWTGGEKREYEQFF.

This clonotype was detected a few times. The DNA of the CDR3 is TGCAGCGTTGAGAGGGTAGCCACAGATACGCAGTATTTT. Translation: CSVERVATDTQYF. The genes are TRBV29-1 and TRBJ2-3, with D possibly being TRBD2 (5 bases). The V end lost 3 bases, the J end lost 2 bases, and 9 bases lay between the germline ends. The CDR3 sequence is 13 residues long. From germline, CDR1 is SQVTM and CDR2 ANQGSEA.

This clonotype was counted only a few times. The rearrangement joins TRBV5-1 to TRBJ1-2; D gene ambiguous. The V end was cut by 0 bases, the J end by 7 bases, with 7 bases between. The CDR3 is 12 amino acids. Germline values: CDR1 SGHRS, CDR2 YFSETQ. The CDR3: CASSLDQSGYTF. For the CDR3, the DNA is TGCGCCAGCAGCTTGGATCAATCTGGCTACACCTTC.

This clonotype showed up just a few times. The chain recombines TRBV12-3 or TRBV12-4 with TRBJ1-6, with 7 bases fitting TRBD1. The trim removed 6 bases at V and 8 bases at J, leaving 19 bases unmatched. The CDR3 contains 18 residues. The CDR3 loop is CASRVKGAKQYSDSPLHF. DNA for the CDR3: TGTGCCAGCAGAGTGAAGGGGGCGAAGCAGTATAGTGATTCACCCCTCCACTTT.

This clonotype occurred a few times. The chain carries TRBV4-1 and TRBJ2-7; possible D gene TRBD1, 5 bases. The V end was cut by 1 base, the J end by 1 base, with 17 bases between. The CDR3 is 17 residues long. Germline CDR1 and CDR2: MGHRA and YSYEKL. The CDR3 coding sequence is TGCGCCAGCAGCCAAGTCCTAGGGCAGGGAATATCCTACGAGCAGTACTTC. Its translation: CASSQVLGQGISYEQYF.

V and J are TRBV6-5 and TRBJ2-2; TRBD1 might be the D (5 bases). The germline CDR1 and CDR2 sequences are MNHEY and SVGAGI. This CDR3 is built from 14 residues. Trimming removed 3 bases at V and 5 bases at J, with 10 bases between. The CDR3 spells CASSYAPGTGELFF. The CDR3 DNA follows: TGTGCCAGCAGTTATGCCCCAGGGACCGGGGAGCTGTTTTTT.

This clonotype was found a few times. The CDR3 DNA sequence: TGCGCCAGCAGCCCCCCGGTGAAGGGACCCCACCGCCACGAGCAGTACTTC. Protein sequence: CASSPPVKGPHRHEQYF. V is TRBV4-1 and J is TRBJ2-7, with D perhaps TRBD1 or TRBD2 (5 bases each). The CDR3 is 17 residues long. Germline lookup yields CDR1 MGHRA and CDR2 YSYEKL. The V and J ends lost 4 bases and 5 bases respectively, with 24 bases between them.

The J gene is TRBJ2-7, the V gene TRBV18; TRBD1 matches at 9 bases. The length of the CDR3 is 16 residues. Germline CDR1 KGHSH, CDR2 LQKENI. With 5 bases clipped from V and 2 bases from J, the junction kept 10 bases outside the gene matches. CDR3 in amino acids: CASSDTGQGSTYEQYF. CDR3 sequence (DNA): TGTGCCAGCTCAGATACCGGACAGGGGAGCACCTACGAGCAGTACTTC.